The rows below give T cell receptor beta chains drawn from one sample of a study of blood T cell repertoires in COVID-19. Data came from immunoSEQ multiplex PCR; TCRdb stores just in-frame clones and leaves some out. This sample has around 230,000 clones, with approximately 78% found just once. Sequencing was carried out using PBMCs or T cells enriched from blood (not recorded which). The receptors were sampled from a man in his forties who had recovered from COVID-19. CDR3s include the opening cysteine and the closing phenylalanine or tryptophan. Fields, in order: V gene, clone size, D gene, J gene, CDR3 DNA, CDR3 protein. A D gene is named only where the DNA matches it firmly. Where a row states a size, it is once, few, many or the class of an expanded clone; other rows omit it.

V: TRBV7-8
size: -
D: TRBD1
J: TRBJ2-1
DNA: TGTGCCAGCAGCTTTGGACAGGCCCTCCTCTCCTACAATGAGCAGTTCTTC
CDR3: CASSFGQALLSYNEQFF

V: TRBV18
size: once
D: TRBD2
J: TRBJ2-7
DNA: TGTGCCAGCTCACCCGGAGGTGCGTCGGGAGGCCTCTACGAGCAGTACTTC
CDR3: CASSPGGASGGLYEQYF

V: TRBV6-5
size: -
D: -
J: TRBJ1-5
DNA: TGTGCCAGCAGTCTGGACAGAAATCAGCCCCAGCATTTT
CDR3: CASSLDRNQPQHF

V: TRBV2
size: few
D: TRBD1
J: TRBJ2-7
DNA: TGTGCCAGCAGACGGGGACAGGGTCTCGACGAGCAGTACTTC
CDR3: CASRRGQGLDEQYF

V: TRBV7-2
size: -
D: -
J: TRBJ1-2
DNA: TGTGCCAGCAGCTTATTTAGAGGGCATGGCTACACCTTC
CDR3: CASSLFRGHGYTF

V: TRBV2
size: few
D: TRBD1
J: TRBJ1-1
DNA: TGTGCCAGCAGTGCGGACAGGGCTTCAACTCCTGAAGCTTTCTTT
CDR3: CASSADRASTPEAFF

V: TRBV7-3
size: once
D: TRBD1
J: TRBJ2-3
DNA: TGTGCCAGCAGCTTAGGACAGGGTGCAGGCACAGATACGCAGTATTTT
CDR3: CASSLGQGAGTDTQYF

V: TRBV3-1/TRBV3-2
size: -
D: -
J: TRBJ2-7
DNA: TGTGCCAGCAGTGGGACGGGGGGCACCTACGAGCAGTACTTC
CDR3: CASSGTGGTYEQYF

V: TRBV7-3
size: once
D: TRBD2
J: TRBJ2-7
DNA: TGTGCCAGCAGCTTAGCGGGAGGAATCCACGAGCAGTACTTC
CDR3: CASSLAGGIHEQYF

V: TRBV2
size: few
D: -
J: TRBJ1-1
DNA: TGTGCCAGCAGAGGGAATGAGGGGGTGAACACTGAAGCTTTCTTT
CDR3: CASRGNEGVNTEAFF

V: TRBV19
size: -
D: TRBD1
J: TRBJ1-4
DNA: TGTGCCAGTAGTCCAGACAGGGTTTACGGTGAAAAACTGTTTTTT
CDR3: CASSPDRVYGEKLFF

V: TRBV29-1
size: once
D: -
J: TRBJ2-1
DNA: TGCAGCGCTGTCCAGGGACTTTACAATGAGCAGTTCTTC
CDR3: CSAVQGLYNEQFF

V: TRBV19
size: -
D: -
J: TRBJ1-2
DNA: TGTGCCAGTAGCTATATCTCAGGGACTTCAGGCTATGGCTACACCTTC
CDR3: CASSYISGTSGYGYTF

V: TRBV11-2
size: -
D: TRBD1
J: TRBJ2-2
DNA: TGTGCCAGCAGCTCGGACAGGGGGTCCGGGGAGCTGTTTTTT
CDR3: CASSSDRGSGELFF

V: TRBV3-1/TRBV3-2
size: -
D: -
J: TRBJ2-6
DNA: TGTGCCAGCAGCCAAGCAACGGGATCTGGGGCCAACGTCCTGACTTTC
CDR3: CASSQATGSGANVLTF

V: TRBV27
size: -
D: -
J: TRBJ1-4
DNA: TGTGCCAGCAGTGCTACTTCCTACAGGAAGCTTAATGAAAAACTGTTTTTT
CDR3: CASSATSYRKLNEKLFF

V: TRBV24-1
size: -
D: -
J: TRBJ2-3
DNA: TGTGCCACCAGTGATTTGGCGGCTCCTCCCGATACGCAGTATTTT
CDR3: CATSDLAAPPDTQYF

V: TRBV5-6
size: -
D: TRBD1
J: TRBJ1-2
DNA: TGTGCCAGCAGCTTGGACAGGGGCTTCGTTGGCTACACCTTC
CDR3: CASSLDRGFVGYTF

V: TRBV18
size: -
D: TRBD1
J: TRBJ2-1
DNA: TGTGCCAGCTCACTCGGACAGGGACAAGTGAATGAGCAGTTCTTC
CDR3: CASSLGQGQVNEQFF

V: TRBV30
size: -
D: TRBD1
J: TRBJ1-5
DNA: TGTGCCTGGAGTTCCGGACAGGGCACCATCAATCAGCCCCAGCATTTT
CDR3: CAWSSGQGTINQPQHF

V: TRBV27
size: few
D: -
J: TRBJ1-2
DNA: TGTGCCAGCAGTTTATCCACAGTCTCCAGCTATGGCTACACCTTC
CDR3: CASSLSTVSSYGYTF

V: TRBV6-5
size: -
D: -
J: TRBJ1-2
DNA: TGTGCCAGCAGTTACGACTTCGGACAGACTAACTATGGCTACACCTTC
CDR3: CASSYDFGQTNYGYTF

V: TRBV4-2
size: -
D: TRBD2
J: TRBJ2-1
DNA: TGTGCCAGCAGCCAAAGGACTAGCGGCAACAATGAGCAGTTCTTC
CDR3: CASSQRTSGNNEQFF

V: TRBV4-1
size: few
D: -
J: TRBJ1-2
DNA: TGCGCCAGCAGCCATCCGGGGTCCGTCTATGGCTACACCTTC
CDR3: CASSHPGSVYGYTF

V: TRBV5-1
size: -
D: TRBD2
J: TRBJ2-1
DNA: TGCGCCAGCAGCTTGAGCGGGACTACGGGGAATGAGCAGTTCTTC
CDR3: CASSLSGTTGNEQFF

V: TRBV3-1/TRBV3-2
size: -
D: TRBD1
J: TRBJ2-7
DNA: TGTGCCAGCAGCCAACCCAGGGACAGCCACGAGCAGTACTTC
CDR3: CASSQPRDSHEQYF

V: TRBV2
size: -
D: -
J: TRBJ1-4
DNA: TGTGCCAGCAGGGCCAATGCCGCAACTAATGAAAAACTGTTTTTT
CDR3: CASRANAATNEKLFF

V: TRBV2
size: -
D: TRBD2
J: TRBJ2-1
DNA: TGTGCCAGCAGTGCAACTAGCGGGAGGGCCTCTGGTGAGCAGTTCTTC
CDR3: CASSATSGRASGEQFF

V: TRBV10-2
size: -
D: -
J: TRBJ1-6
DNA: TGCCCCCCCTGTGGGGGGGGAGCGGGAGGGGGTACCAATTCACCCCTCCACTTT
CDR3: CPPCGGGAGGGTNSPLHF

V: TRBV30
size: -
D: -
J: TRBJ2-5
DNA: TGTGCCTGGATTCCCTTCCAAGAGACCCAGTACTTC
CDR3: CAWIPFQETQYF

V: TRBV18
size: -
D: TRBD1
J: TRBJ2-5
DNA: TGTGCCAGCAGGGGACAGGGGGCGTTGGAGACCCAGTACTTC
CDR3: CASRGQGALETQYF

V: TRBV19
size: -
D: -
J: TRBJ1-1
DNA: TGTGCCAGTAGTATTCGGGGGATGAACACTGAAGCTTTCTTT
CDR3: CASSIRGMNTEAFF

V: TRBV3-1/TRBV3-2
size: -
D: -
J: TRBJ2-7
DNA: TGTGCCAGCAGCCAGAATAGGGGAGGCGAGCAGTACTTC
CDR3: CASSQNRGGEQYF

V: TRBV18
size: -
D: TRBD1
J: TRBJ2-7
DNA: TGTGCCAGCTCACCGGGAGGACAGGGAACCTACGAGCAGTACTTC
CDR3: CASSPGGQGTYEQYF

V: TRBV19
size: -
D: -
J: TRBJ1-3
DNA: TGTGCCAGTAGTATATCGGGGGGGCGAAACACCATATATTTT
CDR3: CASSISGGRNTIYF

V: TRBV10-2
size: few
D: -
J: TRBJ2-7
DNA: TGCGCCAGCAGTCTTAGACGGGCGGGACAGACCTACGAGCAGTACTTC
CDR3: CASSLRRAGQTYEQYF

V: TRBV24-1
size: once
D: -
J: TRBJ2-5
DNA: TGTGCCACCAGTGCAGGGGTAAGGCAAGGACAAGAGACCCAGTACTTC
CDR3: CATSAGVRQGQETQYF

V: TRBV5-8
size: once
D: -
J: TRBJ2-2
DNA: TGTGCCAGCAGATTAACAGGGAATAGAGGCCCCGGGGAGCTGTTTTTT
CDR3: CASRLTGNRGPGELFF

V: TRBV2
size: -
D: TRBD2
J: TRBJ2-1
DNA: TGTGCCAGCAGTACGTTAAGGACTAGCGGATCCTACAATGAGCAGTTCTTC
CDR3: CASSTLRTSGSYNEQFF

V: TRBV12-3/TRBV12-4
size: few
D: -
J: TRBJ2-7
DNA: TGTGCCAGCAGTCAGAGTCACAGTGGGGAGCAGTACTTC
CDR3: CASSQSHSGEQYF

V: TRBV30
size: -
D: -
J: TRBJ1-5
DNA: TGTGCCTGGAGCCTTGCCTACAATCAGCCCCAGCATTTT
CDR3: CAWSLAYNQPQHF

V: TRBV14
size: -
D: TRBD2
J: TRBJ2-3
DNA: TGTGCCAGCAGCCCGCCGGGAGCGGGGGGGCAGACAGATACGCAGTATTTT
CDR3: CASSPPGAGGQTDTQYF